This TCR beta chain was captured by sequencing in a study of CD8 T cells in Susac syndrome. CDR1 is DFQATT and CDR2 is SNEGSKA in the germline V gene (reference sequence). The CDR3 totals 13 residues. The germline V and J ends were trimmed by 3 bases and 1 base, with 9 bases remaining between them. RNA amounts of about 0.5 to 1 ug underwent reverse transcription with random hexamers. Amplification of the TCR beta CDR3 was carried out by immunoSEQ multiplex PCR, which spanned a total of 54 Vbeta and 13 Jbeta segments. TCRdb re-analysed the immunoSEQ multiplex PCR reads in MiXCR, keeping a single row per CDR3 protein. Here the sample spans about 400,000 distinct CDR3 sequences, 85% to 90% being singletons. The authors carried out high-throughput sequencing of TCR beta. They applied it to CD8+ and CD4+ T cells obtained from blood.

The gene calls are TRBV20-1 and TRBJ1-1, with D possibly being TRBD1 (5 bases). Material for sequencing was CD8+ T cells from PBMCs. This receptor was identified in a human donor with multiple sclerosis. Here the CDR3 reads CSASLGGNTEAFF. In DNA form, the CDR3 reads TGCAGTGCTAGTCTCGGGGGGAACACTGAAGCTTTCTTT.